This T cell receptor beta chain was found in a study of blood T cell repertoires in COVID-19. Study-wide background: Samples representing acute and convalescent COVID-19 were sourced from the United States, Italy and Spain. Sources were T cells, B-cell-depleted T cells, or PBMCs; the material itself was cDNA or gDNA.

From germline, CDR1 is SGHTA and CDR2 FQGNSA. Trimming took 7 bases from V and 3 from J, leaving 15 bases between them. This CDR3 has 14 amino acids. Source study methods: From reference gene primer amplification, estimates of nucleated cell counts were derived. Assay: immunoSEQ multiplex PCR; the TCRdb copy retains only in-frame clones and omits some. V and J calls and clone size come straight from that table; D and trimming were deduced from the DNA. The data show 120,000 or so clones, 60% to 85% seen once. The clonotype comes from a man in his sixties or seventies with acute or convalescent COVID-19. The sample was peripheral blood. This chain connects TRBV7-2 to TRBJ1-2, with D maybe TRBD1 (5 bases). Written as DNA, the CDR3 is TGTGCCAGCACTAAACACCAGGGTGACTATGGCTACACCTTC. Translated, it gives CASTKHQGDYGYTF.